This TCR beta chain is drawn from a study of blood T cell repertoires in COVID-19. Per the study methods: Amplification from reference gene primers served as the basis for estimated nucleated cell counts. Profiling relied on immunoSEQ multiplex PCR, and the TCRdb table lists in-frame clones only, not all of them. The DNA was the basis for D and trimming; V, J and clone size are from that table. The table has some 160,000 clones, about 86% seen once. The V end lost 2 bases, the J end lost 2 bases, and 9 bases lay between the germline ends. The CDR3 length is 14 residues. CDR1 is MNHEY and CDR2 is SVGAGI in the germline V gene.

The sequence was collected from a man between 70 and 80 years old with active or convalescent COVID-19. Sequenced material: peripheral blood. The rearrangement uses TRBV6-5 and TRBJ1-2; no reliable D call. This CDR3 reads CASSYAGGNYGYTF. The CDR3 region has the DNA TGTGCCAGCAGTTACGCTGGAGGGAACTATGGCTACACCTTC.